This T cell receptor (beta chain) is drawn from a study of Tregs in tolerant kidney transplant recipients. In the study overall: Mixed chimerism was transient after nonmyeloablative marrow transplants from related graft donors. The study's findings and limits: For some patients, primers changed over time, blocking nucleotide-level comparison. Validation in larger populations is needed because few patients were studied.

This table comes from immunoSEQ multiplex PCR, and its TCRdb copy is limited to in-frame clones, with some not included. This sample lists about 52,000 clones; its ten largest clones have about 0.76%. Germline values: CDR1 SGHRS, CDR2 YFSETQ. The V gene lost 4 bases and the J gene lost 8 bases, with 9 bases spanning the gap. There are 12 residues in the CDR3. As regards this clone: The antigen remains undetermined. The read finishes 3 residues shy of the CDR3 end, and the germline J gene is used to complete it.

Unstimulated Tregs (CD4+CD25+CD127-) and CD4+CD25- non-Tregs were sorted from PBMCs. The TCR comes from a human donor who received a combined kidney and bone marrow transplant. The chain joins TRBV5-1 to TRBJ1-4; no clear D. Sequencing was performed on CD4+ T cells from blood, taken before the transplant. CDR3 region: CASSTGREKLFF. Partial CDR3 DNA: TGCGCCAGCAGCACCGGCAGGGAAAAA.